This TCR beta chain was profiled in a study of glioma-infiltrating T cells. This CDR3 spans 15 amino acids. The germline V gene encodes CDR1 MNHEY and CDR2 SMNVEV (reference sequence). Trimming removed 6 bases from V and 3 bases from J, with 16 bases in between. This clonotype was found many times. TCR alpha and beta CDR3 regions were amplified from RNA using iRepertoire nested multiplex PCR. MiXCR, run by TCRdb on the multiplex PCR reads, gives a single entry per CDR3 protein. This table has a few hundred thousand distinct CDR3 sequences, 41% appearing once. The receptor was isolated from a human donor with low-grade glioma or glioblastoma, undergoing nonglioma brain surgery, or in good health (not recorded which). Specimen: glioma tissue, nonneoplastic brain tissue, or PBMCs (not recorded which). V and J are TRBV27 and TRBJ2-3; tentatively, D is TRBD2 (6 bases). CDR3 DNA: TGTGCCAGCAGGGAGGGGATGGCGCGGACAGATACGCAGTATTTT. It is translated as CASREGMARTDTQYF.